Listed here is a single T cell receptor beta chain. This sample was taken from a study of blood T cell repertoires in COVID-19. The V gene's germline CDR1 is SGHNT and CDR2 YYREEE (reference sequence). This CDR3 is 12 amino acids long. The V end lost 5 bases, the J end lost 7 bases, and 13 bases lay between the germline ends. The data were produced by immunoSEQ multiplex PCR, yet TCRdb's version contains in-frame clones alone and is incomplete. The sample shows around 150,000 clones, approximately 90% of them seen only once. The genes are TRBV5-4 and TRBJ2-7, with D maybe TRBD2 (5 bases). The clonotype originates from a woman aged 45-60 years who had recovered from COVID-19. Sample: PBMCs or T cells enriched from blood (not recorded which). This chain's CDR3 is CASSSGSGEQYF. CDR3 DNA: TGTGCCAGCAGTTCGGGGTCCGGGGAGCAGTACTTC.